This record concerns one TCR beta chain sequence. The assay was immunoSEQ multiplex PCR, and TCRdb's table has in-frame clones only and misses some. The sample shows 90,000 or so clones, under 90% of them seen only once. Germline values: CDR1 SGDLS, CDR2 YYNGEE. The CDR3 runs to 16 residues. V was shortened by 0 bases and J by 4 bases, with 14 bases between the two germline ends. This sample was included in a study of glioma-infiltrating T cells after dendritic cell vaccination. This TCR came from a human donor with glioblastoma. The sequencing here drew on blood, taken before dendritic cell vaccination. The V call is TRBV9, the J call TRBJ1-3; possibly TRBD1 for D (5 bases). CDR3 bases: TGTGCCAGCAGCGTAGGGGCAGGGTATGACGGAAACACCATATATTTT. This sequence encodes CASSVGAGYDGNTIYF.